The clone carrying this T cell receptor (beta chain) has just one count. The authors' processing: How many nucleated cells were present was estimated from reference gene primer amplification. Only in-frame clones appear in the TCRdb table, and some are missing; sequencing was by immunoSEQ multiplex PCR. V and J calls plus clone size are reproduced from that table; the DNA served to infer D and trimming. The sample holds 210,000 or so clones, roughly 90% seen once. The data are from a study of blood T cell repertoires in COVID-19. Study context: Sites across the United States, Italy and Spain contributed samples from acute and convalescent COVID-19. The cDNA or gDNA used as material had been derived from T cells, B-cell-depleted T cells, or PBMCs.

The CDR3 covers 18 residues. Looked up from germline, CDR1 is SEHNR and CDR2 is FQNEAQ (reference sequence). Deletions cut 0 bases from V and 0 bases from J, with 14 bases between. The receptor was isolated from a man aged 35-49 years with active or convalescent COVID-19. The rearrangement links TRBV7-9 to TRBJ2-2, with D unclear. The sample consisted of peripheral blood. The CDR3 here is CASSLAYLGTSNTGELFF. The CDR3 DNA reads TGTGCCAGCAGCTTAGCGTATCTGGGCACTTCGAACACCGGGGAGCTGTTTTTT.